This T cell receptor (beta chain) appears in the sequencing data of a study of Ad26.COV2.S vaccination and SARS-CoV-2 variants. General study results and limits: Recipients given vaccine exceeded placebo recipients in spike-specific TCR breadth.

With respect to this clone: The antigen remains unidentified.

CDR1 and CDR2 from the germline V gene are SNHLY and FYNNEI. Trimming removed 4 bases from V and 7 bases from J, with 14 bases in between. The CDR3 totals 14 residues. Clones were sequenced by immunoSEQ multiplex PCR, and TCRdb holds only the in-frame ones, with some missing. The sample holds about 400,000 clones, approximately 90% seen once. Treatment here: 15 to 20 received Ad26.COV2.S at low or high dose, single or two shots; five or six received placebo; per-sample allocation not given. The investigators took samples on day 63 after the first vaccine or placebo injection. The genes are TRBV2 and TRBJ2-1, with no clear D. This receptor was obtained from a person between 18 and 60 years old who received the Ad26.COV2.S COVID-19 vaccine or a placebo. The sample here was peripheral blood, taken in a trial of Ad26.COV2.S vaccine versus placebo. The CDR3 here is CASSAVWSYNEQFF. The CDR3, as DNA: TGTGCCAGCAGTGCGGTTTGGAGTTATAATGAGCAGTTCTTC.